The next 7 T cell receptor beta chains were all read from a single sample in a study of cytomegalovirus exposure and HLA in healthy donors. 13 Jbeta primers and 60 Vbeta primers were used for the PCR. The table came from immunoSEQ multiplex PCR; TCRdb's copy has only in-frame clones and leaves some out. Of 150,000 to 200,000 clones in the sample, around 85% were seen once. Specimen: PBMCs. The receptors stem from a man aged 18 to 30 in good health and CMV-seronegative.

The V and J genes are TRBV9 and TRBJ2-1; possibly TRBD2 for D (5 bases). The germline V gene has CDR1 SGDLS and CDR2 YYNGEE. The germline V and J ends were trimmed by 0 bases and 0 bases, with 10 bases remaining between them. The CDR3 sequence is 16 residues long. The CDR3 coding sequence is TGTGCCAGCAGCGTAGGGGTGGGGAGCTCCTACAATGAGCAGTTCTTC. Its protein is CASSVGVGSSYNEQFF. Using reference TRBV9 and TRBJ2-1 for the parts outside the CDR3, the full variable domain is DSGVTQTPKHLITATGQRVTLRCSPRSGDLSVYWYQQSLDQGLQFLIQYYNGEERAKGNILERFSAQQFPDLHSELNLSSLELGDSALYFCASSVGVGSSYNEQFFGPGTRLTVL.

This clone was seen more than once but under ten times. This chain connects TRBV29-1 to TRBJ2-2; 8 bases fit TRBD1. The ends lost 7 bases at V and 6 bases at J; junction bases unmatched: 4. The germline V gene has CDR1 SQVTM and CDR2 ANQGSEA. This CDR3 spans 12 amino acids. CDR3 sequence reads: CSGGQGPGELFF. As DNA, the CDR3 is TGCAGCGGAGGACAGGGCCCCGGGGAGCTGTTTTTT.

V usage is TRBV6-5 and J usage is TRBJ1-2; tentatively, D is TRBD1 (6 bases). The ends were cut back, 5 bases at V and 5 bases at J, with 12 bases in the middle. CDR1 is MNHEY and CDR2 is SVGAGI in the germline V gene. CDR3 size: 13 residues. CDR3 bases: TGTGCCAGCAGTCGGGACACCAGATATGGCTACACCTTC. Its translation is CASSRDTRYGYTF.

This clone appeared once. The chain links TRBV5-5 to TRBJ2-5, with 7 bases fitting TRBD2. There are 14 residues in the CDR3. With 4 bases clipped from V and 2 bases from J, the junction kept 5 bases outside the gene matches. Per germline, CDR1 SGHKS and CDR2 YYEKEE (reference sequence). The CDR3 here is CASSPGGSQETQYF. For the CDR3, the DNA is TGTGCCAGCAGCCCCGGGGGGTCTCAAGAGACCCAGTACTTC.

The CDR3 is CASYSTSGGTDTQYF. The DNA of the CDR3 is TGTGCCAGCTACTCGACTAGCGGCGGCACAGATACGCAGTATTTT. The chain carries TRBV28 and TRBJ2-3; 9 bases are a match to TRBD2. The germline V gene encodes CDR1 MDHEN and CDR2 SYDVKM. V lost 8 bases, J lost 1 base, and 7 bases stayed unmatched. The CDR3 spans 15 residues.

The chain combines TRBV6-5 with TRBJ1-1; TRBD1 agrees at 7 bases. The germline CDR1 and CDR2 sequences are MNHEY and SVGAGI. The CDR3 covers 14 residues. V was pared by 4 bases and J by 1 base, with 3 bases of the junction left unmatched. The CDR3 reads CASSWDSANTEAFF. The CDR3 coding sequence is TGTGCCAGCAGTTGGGACAGTGCGAACACTGAAGCTTTCTTT.

This clone appeared a few times. The chain links TRBV29-1 to TRBJ2-1; unclear D gene. The ends were cut back, 1 base at V and 6 bases at J, with 16 bases in the middle. Looked up from germline, CDR1 is SQVTM and CDR2 is ANQGSEA. The CDR3 is 15 residues long. This chain's CDR3 is CSVEGSDRSGNEQFF. The CDR3 DNA reads TGCAGCGTTGAAGGTTCTGATAGATCCGGCAATGAGCAGTTCTTC.